This record covers a single T cell receptor (beta chain). These data come from a study of blood T cell repertoires in COVID-19. Across the whole study: Acute and convalescent COVID-19 specimens originated in the United States, Italy and Spain. Sources were T cells, B-cell-depleted T cells, or PBMCs; the material itself was cDNA or gDNA.

Looked up from germline, CDR1 is MNHEY and CDR2 is SVGAGI. The V end lost 6 bases, the J end lost 0 bases, and 14 bases lay between the germline ends. This CDR3 comprises 15 residues. As handled by the study authors: Nucleated cell number was recorded as an estimate derived from reference gene primer amplification. Method: immunoSEQ multiplex PCR; TCRdb's copy keeps in-frame clones and lacks some. V, J and clone size are taken as reported in that table, and D and trimming were inferred from the DNA itself. The repertoire holds fewer than 80,000 clones, with 85% to 90% as singletons. This clonotype was sampled from a man in his 70s with acute or convalescent COVID-19. The material sequenced was peripheral blood. The chain links TRBV6-5 to TRBJ1-2, with a tentative D call TRBD1 (5 bases). CDR3 in amino acids: CASSPQDVANYGYTF. For the CDR3, the DNA is TGTGCCAGCAGCCCACAGGATGTGGCTAACTATGGCTACACCTTC.